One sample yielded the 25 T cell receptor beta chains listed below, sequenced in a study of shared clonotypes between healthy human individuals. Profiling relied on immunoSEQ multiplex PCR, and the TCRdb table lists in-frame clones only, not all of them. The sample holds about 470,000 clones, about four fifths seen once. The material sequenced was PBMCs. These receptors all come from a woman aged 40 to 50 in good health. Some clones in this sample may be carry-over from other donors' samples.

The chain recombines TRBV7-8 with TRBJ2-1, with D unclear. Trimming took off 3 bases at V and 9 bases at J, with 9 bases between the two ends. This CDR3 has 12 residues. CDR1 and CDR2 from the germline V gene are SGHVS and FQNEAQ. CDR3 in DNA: TGTGCCAGCAGCTTCGGACCTGGTGAGCAGTTCTTC. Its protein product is CASSFGPGEQFF.

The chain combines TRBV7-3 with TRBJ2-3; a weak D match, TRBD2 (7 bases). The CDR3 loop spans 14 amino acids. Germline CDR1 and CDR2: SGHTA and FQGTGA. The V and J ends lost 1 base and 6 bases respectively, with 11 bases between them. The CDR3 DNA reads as TGTGCCAGCAGCTTAATGGGGGGGCCGGATACGCAGTATTTT. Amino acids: CASSLMGGPDTQYF.

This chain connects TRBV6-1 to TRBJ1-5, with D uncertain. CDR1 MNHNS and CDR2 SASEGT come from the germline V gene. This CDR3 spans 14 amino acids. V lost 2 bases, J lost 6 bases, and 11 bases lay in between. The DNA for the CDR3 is TGTGCCAGCAGTGAAATGGTATCCGCTCAGCCCCAGCATTTT. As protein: CASSEMVSAQPQHF.

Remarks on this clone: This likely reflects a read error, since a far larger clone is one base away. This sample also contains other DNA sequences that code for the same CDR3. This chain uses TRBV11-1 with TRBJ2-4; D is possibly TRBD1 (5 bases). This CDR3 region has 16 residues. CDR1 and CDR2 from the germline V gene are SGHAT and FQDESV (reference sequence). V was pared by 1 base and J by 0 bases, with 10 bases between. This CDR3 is CASSLGAGLAKNIQYF. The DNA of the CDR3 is TGTGCCAGCAGCTTAGGGGCAGGGCTAGCCAAAAACATTCAGTACTTC.

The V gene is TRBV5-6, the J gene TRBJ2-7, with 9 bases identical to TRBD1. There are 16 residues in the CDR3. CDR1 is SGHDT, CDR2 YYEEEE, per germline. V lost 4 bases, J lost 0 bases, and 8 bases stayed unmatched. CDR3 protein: CASSPLQTGGSYEQYF. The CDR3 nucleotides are TGTGCCAGCAGCCCCCTCCAGACAGGGGGCTCCTACGAGCAGTACTTC.

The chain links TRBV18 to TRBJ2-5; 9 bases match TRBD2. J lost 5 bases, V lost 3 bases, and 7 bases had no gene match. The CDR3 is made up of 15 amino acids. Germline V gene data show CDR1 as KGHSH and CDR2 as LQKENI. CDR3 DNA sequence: TGTGCCAGCTCACCGCCGGGACTAGCTTTTGAGACCCAGTACTTC. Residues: CASSPPGLAFETQYF. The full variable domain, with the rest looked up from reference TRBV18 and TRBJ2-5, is NAGVMQNPRHLVRRRGQEARLRCSPMKGHSHVYWYRQLPEEGLKFMVYLQKENIIDESGMPKERFSAEFPKEGPSILRIQQVVRGDSAAYFCASSPPGLAFETQYFGPGTRLLVL.

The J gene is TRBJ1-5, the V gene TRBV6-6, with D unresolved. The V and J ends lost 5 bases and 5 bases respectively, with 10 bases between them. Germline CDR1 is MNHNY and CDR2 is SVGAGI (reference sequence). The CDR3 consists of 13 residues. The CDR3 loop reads CASSPQVDQPQHF. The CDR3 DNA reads TGTGCCAGCAGTCCCCAGGTTGATCAGCCCCAGCATTTT.

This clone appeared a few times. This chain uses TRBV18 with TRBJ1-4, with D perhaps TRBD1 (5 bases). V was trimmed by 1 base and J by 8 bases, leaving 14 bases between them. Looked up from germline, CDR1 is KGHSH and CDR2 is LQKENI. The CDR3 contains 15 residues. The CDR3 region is CASSPLGREMEKLFF. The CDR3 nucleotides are TGTGCCAGCTCACCACTAGGCAGGGAGATGGAAAAACTGTTTTTT. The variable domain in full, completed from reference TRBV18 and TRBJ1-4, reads NAGVMQNPRHLVRRRGQEARLRCSPMKGHSHVYWYRQLPEEGLKFMVYLQKENIIDESGMPKERFSAEFPKEGPSILRIQQVVRGDSAAYFCASSPLGREMEKLFFGSGTQLSVL.

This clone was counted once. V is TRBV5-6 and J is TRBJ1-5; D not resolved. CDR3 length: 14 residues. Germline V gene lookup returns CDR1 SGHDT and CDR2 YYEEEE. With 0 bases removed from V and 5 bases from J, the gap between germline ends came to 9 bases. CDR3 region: CASSLGVADQPQHF. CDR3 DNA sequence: TGTGCCAGCAGCTTGGGTGTCGCAGATCAGCCCCAGCATTTT.

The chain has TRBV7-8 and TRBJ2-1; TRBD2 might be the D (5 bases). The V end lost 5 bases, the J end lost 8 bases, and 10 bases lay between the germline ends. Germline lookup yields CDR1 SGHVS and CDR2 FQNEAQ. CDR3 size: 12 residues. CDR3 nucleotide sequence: TGTGCCAGCAGCCCTACCGGGGATGAGCAGTTCTTC. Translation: CASSPTGDEQFF.

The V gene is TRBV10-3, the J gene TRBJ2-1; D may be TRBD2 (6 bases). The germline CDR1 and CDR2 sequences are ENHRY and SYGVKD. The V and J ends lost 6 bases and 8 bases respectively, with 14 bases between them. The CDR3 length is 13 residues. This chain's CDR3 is CAIRGGRIDEQFF. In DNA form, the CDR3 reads TGTGCCATCAGGGGGGGTAGAATCGATGAGCAGTTCTTC.

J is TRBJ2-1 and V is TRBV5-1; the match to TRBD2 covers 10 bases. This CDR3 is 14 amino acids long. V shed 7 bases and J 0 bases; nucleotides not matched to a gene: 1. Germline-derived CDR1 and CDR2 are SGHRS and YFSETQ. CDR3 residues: CASASGGSYNEQFF. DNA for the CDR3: TGCGCCAGCGCTAGCGGGGGCTCCTACAATGAGCAGTTCTTC.

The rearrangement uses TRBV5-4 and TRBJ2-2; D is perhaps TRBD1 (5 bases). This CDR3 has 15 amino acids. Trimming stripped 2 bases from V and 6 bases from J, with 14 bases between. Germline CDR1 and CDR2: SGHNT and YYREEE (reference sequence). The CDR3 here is CASSLAGARPGELFF. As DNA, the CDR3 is TGTGCCAGCAGCTTAGCTGGGGCTCGTCCCGGGGAGCTGTTTTTT.

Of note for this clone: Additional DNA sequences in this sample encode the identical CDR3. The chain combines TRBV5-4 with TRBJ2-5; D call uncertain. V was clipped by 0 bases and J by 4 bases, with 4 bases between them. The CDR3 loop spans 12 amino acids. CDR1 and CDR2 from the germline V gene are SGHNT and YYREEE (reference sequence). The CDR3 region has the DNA TGTGCCAGCAGCTTGGAGGGAGAGACCCAGTACTTC. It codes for CASSLEGETQYF. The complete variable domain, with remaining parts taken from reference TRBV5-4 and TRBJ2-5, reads ETGVTQSPTHLIKTRGQQVTLRCSSQSGHNTVSWYQQALGQGPQFIFQYYREEENGRGNFPPRFSGLQFPNYSSELNVNALELDDSALYLCASSLEGETQYFGPGTRLLVL.

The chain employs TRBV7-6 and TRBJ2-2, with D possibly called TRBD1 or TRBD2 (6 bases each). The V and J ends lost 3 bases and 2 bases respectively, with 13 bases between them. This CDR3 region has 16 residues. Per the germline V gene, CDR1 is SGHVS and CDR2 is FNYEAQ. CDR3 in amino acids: CASSFGRGRNTGELFF. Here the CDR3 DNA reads TGTGCCAGCAGCTTCGGACGGGGGCGAAACACCGGGGAGCTGTTTTTT.

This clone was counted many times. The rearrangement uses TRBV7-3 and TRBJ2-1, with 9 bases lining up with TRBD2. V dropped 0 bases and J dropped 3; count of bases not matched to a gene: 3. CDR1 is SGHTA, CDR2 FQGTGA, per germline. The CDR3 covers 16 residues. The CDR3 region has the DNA TGTGCCAGCAGCTTAACCCCTAGCGGGATCTACAATGAGCAGTTCTTC. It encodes CASSLTPSGIYNEQFF.

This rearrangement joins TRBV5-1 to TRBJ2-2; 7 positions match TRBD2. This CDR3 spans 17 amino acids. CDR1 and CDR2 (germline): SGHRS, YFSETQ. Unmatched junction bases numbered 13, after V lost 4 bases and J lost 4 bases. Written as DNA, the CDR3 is TGCGCCAGCAGCCCTCTCTTGGCGGGAGCGGGCACCGGGGAGCTGTTTTTT. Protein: CASSPLLAGAGTGELFF.

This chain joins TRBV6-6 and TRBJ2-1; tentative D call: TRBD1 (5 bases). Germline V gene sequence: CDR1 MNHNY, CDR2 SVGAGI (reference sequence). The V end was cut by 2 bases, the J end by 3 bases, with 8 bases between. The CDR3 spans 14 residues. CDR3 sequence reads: CASSYGDSYNEQFF. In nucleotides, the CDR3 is TGTGCCAGCAGTTACGGTGACAGCTACAATGAGCAGTTCTTC.

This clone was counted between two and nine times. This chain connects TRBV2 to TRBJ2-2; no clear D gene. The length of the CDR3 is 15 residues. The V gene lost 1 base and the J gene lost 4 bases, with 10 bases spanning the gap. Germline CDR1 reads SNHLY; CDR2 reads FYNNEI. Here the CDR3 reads CASSEVSGSTGELFF. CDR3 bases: TGTGCCAGCAGTGAAGTTTCGGGTTCCACCGGGGAGCTGTTTTTT.

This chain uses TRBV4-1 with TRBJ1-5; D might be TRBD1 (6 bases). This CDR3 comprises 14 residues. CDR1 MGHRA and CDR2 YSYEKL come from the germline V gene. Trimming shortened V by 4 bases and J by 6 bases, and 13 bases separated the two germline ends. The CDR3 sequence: CASSLRGAAQPQHF. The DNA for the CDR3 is TGCGCCAGCAGCCTACGGGGGGCTGCTCAGCCCCAGCATTTT.

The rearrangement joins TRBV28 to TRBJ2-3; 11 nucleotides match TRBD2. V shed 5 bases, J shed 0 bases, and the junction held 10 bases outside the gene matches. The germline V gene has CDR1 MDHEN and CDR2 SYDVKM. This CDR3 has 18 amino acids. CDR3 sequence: CASSPHLAGGRSTDTQYF. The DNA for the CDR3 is TGTGCCAGCAGTCCTCATTTAGCGGGGGGGCGGAGCACAGATACGCAGTATTTT.

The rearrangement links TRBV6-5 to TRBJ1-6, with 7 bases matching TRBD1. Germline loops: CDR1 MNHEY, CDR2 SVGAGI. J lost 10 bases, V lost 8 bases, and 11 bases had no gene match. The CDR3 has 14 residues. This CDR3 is CASRTRGRDSPLHF. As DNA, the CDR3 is TGTGCCAGCCGTACCAGGGGGAGGGACTCACCCCTCCACTTT.

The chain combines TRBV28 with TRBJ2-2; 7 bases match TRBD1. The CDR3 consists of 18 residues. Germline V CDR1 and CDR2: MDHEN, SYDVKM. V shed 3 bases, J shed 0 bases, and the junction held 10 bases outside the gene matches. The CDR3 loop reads CASSLARDSETNTGELFF. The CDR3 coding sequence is TGTGCCAGCAGTTTGGCCCGGGACAGCGAGACGAACACCGGGGAGCTGTTTTTT.

CDR3 in amino acids: CASRRTGGAKNIQYF. CDR3 DNA sequence: TGCGCCAGCCGACGGACAGGGGGAGCCAAAAACATTCAGTACTTC. This sequence joins TRBV10-2 and TRBJ2-4, with 10 bases identical to TRBD1. This CDR3 has 15 amino acids. The V and J ends lost 8 bases and 0 bases, in that order; junction bases with no gene match: 4. Germline V CDR1 and CDR2: WSHSY, SAAADI.

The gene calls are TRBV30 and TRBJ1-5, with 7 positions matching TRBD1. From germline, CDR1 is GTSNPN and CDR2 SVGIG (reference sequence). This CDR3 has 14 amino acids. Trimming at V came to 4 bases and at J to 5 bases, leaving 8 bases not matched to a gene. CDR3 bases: TGTGCCTGGACAAAGGGGACAGTCGATCAGCCCCAGCATTTT. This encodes CAWTKGTVDQPQHF.